The rows below give T cell receptor beta chains drawn from one sample of a study of shared clonotypes between healthy human individuals. Clones were read by immunoSEQ multiplex PCR, and TCRdb kept only the in-frame ones, dropping some. The sample has over a million clones, roughly 96% seen once. The sequencing sample was made of naive CD4+ T cells sorted from blood. The receptors originated from a man aged 30 to 39 in good health. Both conserved end residues are part of each CDR3. Fields, in order: J gene, V gene, CDR3 protein.

J: TRBJ2-7
V: TRBV11-1
CDR3: CASRQTGTNAGSLGEQYF

J: TRBJ2-2
V: TRBV14
CDR3: CASSQDATGELFF

J: TRBJ2-7
V: TRBV5-1
CDR3: CASSRTSASSYEQYF

J: TRBJ2-1
V: TRBV7-2
CDR3: CASSLAWGSYNEQFF

J: TRBJ1-5
V: TRBV28
CDR3: CASTSGEGYQPQHF

J: TRBJ2-1
V: TRBV9
CDR3: CASSVVSGRDNEQFF

J: TRBJ1-2
V: TRBV6-5
CDR3: CASSYMGGLSYGYTF

J: TRBJ1-1
V: TRBV29-1
CDR3: CSVEDPPGGTEAFF

J: TRBJ2-3
V: TRBV5-1
CDR3: CASNSIGGGSTDTQYF

J: TRBJ2-7
V: TRBV10-3
CDR3: CAISTGTRAYEQYF

J: TRBJ1-4
V: TRBV20-1
CDR3: CSARNEKLFF